Listed here are 9 T cell receptor beta chains from one sample, sequenced in a study of metastatic and nonmetastatic thyroid tumors. All patients were treatment-naive before thyroid surgery. TCRdb ran MiXCR on the PCR reads. Here the sample spans roughly 59,000 clones, 15% to 20% being singletons. The sample taken for sequencing was blood. Receptor source: a male donor with papillary thyroid cancer or a benign thyroid nodule (not recorded which). Some clones in this sample may be carry-over from other donors' samples.

The sample holds many counts of this clone. This chain joins TRBV19 and TRBJ2-3; D possibly matches TRBD1 or TRBD2 (5 bases each). Trimming took 5 bases from V and 5 from J, leaving 14 bases between them. The CDR3 sequence is 14 residues long. CDR1 is LNHDA and CDR2 is SQIVND in the germline V gene (reference sequence). CDR3 in DNA: TGTGCCAGTAGTGAGGGGTCTCCCCGAGATACGCAGTATTTT. It is translated as CASSEGSPRDTQYF. The full variable domain, completed using reference TRBV19 and TRBJ2-3, is DGGITQSPKYLFRKEGQNVTLSCEQNLNHDAMYWYRQDPGQGLRLIYYSQIVNDFQKGDIAEGYSVSREKKESFPLTVTSAQKNPTAFYLCASSEGSPRDTQYFGPGTRLTVL.

This clone was seen many times. The chain uses TRBV20-1 and TRBJ2-1; D not certain. Germline CDR1 and CDR2: DFQATT and SNEGSKA (reference sequence). The CDR3 is 14 residues long. Trimming took 3 bases from V and 6 from J, leaving 15 bases between them. The chain's CDR3 is CSASGPPRANEQFF. The CDR3 DNA reads TGCAGTGCTAGCGGGCCCCCCCGGGCCAATGAGCAGTTCTTC.

This clone was seen repeatedly, ten times or more. J is TRBJ2-1 and V is TRBV2; 9 nucleotides match TRBD1. The CDR3 spans 14 residues. After removal of 8 bases from V and 6 bases from J, the junction contained 8 bases not matched to a gene. CDR1 SNHLY and CDR2 FYNNEI come from the germline V gene. CDR3 amino acids: CASGTGFDGNEQFF. DNA for the CDR3: TGTGCCAGCGGGACAGGGTTTGATGGCAATGAGCAGTTCTTC. Using reference TRBV2 and TRBJ2-1 for the parts outside the CDR3, the full variable domain is EPEVTQTPSHQVTQMGQEVILRCVPISNHLYFYWYRQILGQKVEFLVSFYNNEISEKSEIFDDQFSVERPDGSNFTLKIRSTKLEDSAMYFCASGTGFDGNEQFFGPGTRLTVL.

In its sample, this clone was seen many times. This rearrangement joins TRBV7-2 to TRBJ2-5; TRBD2 agrees at 8 bases. CDR1 is SGHTA, CDR2 FQGNSA, per germline. V trimming: 1 base; J trimming: 4 bases; junction bases outside the gene matches: 8. There are 16 residues in the CDR3. The CDR3 reads CASSLVGGGLGETQYF. DNA of the CDR3: TGTGCCAGCAGCTTAGTGGGAGGGGGACTAGGAGAGACCCAGTACTTC.

Many counts were recorded for this clone. CDR3 sequence reads: CASRKQGYNEQFF. In nucleotides, the CDR3 is TGTGCCAGCAGGAAACAGGGATACAATGAGCAGTTCTTC. The chain combines TRBV27 with TRBJ2-1; a possible D gene is TRBD1 (6 bases). There are 13 residues in the CDR3. Trimming left V 6 bases short and J 4 bases short, with 10 bases between. Germline V gene sequence: CDR1 MNHEY, CDR2 SMNVEV (reference sequence).

This clone was seen repeatedly, ten times or more. This chain connects TRBV6-1 to TRBJ2-3; D remains ambiguous. CDR1 MNHNS and CDR2 SASEGT come from the germline V gene. This CDR3 is built from 13 residues. V was clipped by 5 bases and J by 1 base, with 7 bases between them. The CDR3 bases are TGTGCCAGCAGTACGGCAGGCACAGATACGCAGTATTTT. Residues: CASSTAGTDTQYF.

This clone was counted at least ten times. CDR3 bases: TGTGCCAGCAGCTTGGCTGGAGCAATGGGTAATTCACCCCTCCACTTT. Translated: CASSLAGAMGNSPLHF. The chain recombines TRBV5-5 with TRBJ1-6, with D uncertain. Germline CDR1 SGHKS, CDR2 YYEKEE (reference sequence). This CDR3 spans 16 amino acids. V gave up 0 bases and J gave up 6 bases, with 13 bases separating them.

This clone was counted ten times or more. V gene TRBV6-2 or TRBV6-3 combines with J gene TRBJ2-3; possibly TRBD1 or TRBD2 for D (7 bases each). Deletions cut 5 bases from V and 4 bases from J, with 10 bases between. This CDR3 region has 13 residues. Germline CDR1 is MNHEY and CDR2 is SVGEGT. CDR3 in amino acids: CASSPGGADTQYF. DNA for the CDR3: TGTGCCAGCAGTCCAGGGGGGGCAGATACGCAGTATTTT.

Ten or more counts support this clone. The gene calls are TRBV6-4 and TRBJ1-4; maybe TRBD1 (6 bases). V gave up 2 bases and J gave up 7 bases, with 8 bases separating them. The V gene's germline CDR1 is MRHNA and CDR2 SNTAGT. The CDR3 consists of 13 residues. The CDR3 DNA is TGTGCCAGCAGTGACGGACAGAGTGAAAAACTGTTTTTT. Translated, it gives CASSDGQSEKLFF.